The 3 T cell receptor beta chains presented below share a single source sample, sequenced in a study of blood T cell repertoires in COVID-19. Libraries were prepared by immunoSEQ multiplex PCR; TCRdb keeps only in-frame clonotypes and omits some of them. The data show roughly 170,000 clones, roughly 80% seen once. Sequencing input: peripheral blood. These receptors originate from a human donor in a cohort sampled during active COVID-19.

J is TRBJ2-2 and V is TRBV7-3; D remains unclear. Per the germline V gene, CDR1 is SGHTA and CDR2 is FQGTGA. V was cut by 5 bases and J by 1 base, with 5 bases left in between. CDR3 length: 13 amino acids. For the CDR3, the DNA is TGTGCCAGCAGCCAACAGAACACCGGGGAGCTGTTTTTT. Translating it yields CASSQQNTGELFF.

J is TRBJ1-1 and V is TRBV29-1; TRBD1 is a possible D gene (5 bases). Trimming removed 4 bases from V and 5 bases from J, with 14 bases in between. This CDR3 comprises 13 residues. CDR1 is SQVTM, CDR2 ANQGSEA, per germline. This chain's CDR3 is CSVGIRAGTEAFF. CDR3 bases: TGCAGCGTTGGAATCAGGGCAGGGACTGAAGCTTTCTTT.

The chain has TRBV11-2 and TRBJ1-5; no clear D gene. The V and J ends lost 6 bases and 4 bases respectively, with 10 bases between them. Per the germline V gene, CDR1 is SGHAT and CDR2 is FQNNGV. CDR3 length equals 13 residues. The CDR3 is CASRSQPNQPQHF. The CDR3 nucleotides read TGTGCCAGCAGGAGCCAACCTAATCAGCCCCAGCATTTT.